What follows are 27 T cell receptor beta chains derived from one specimen sequenced in a study of blood T cells in healthy people across ages. With a J-beta primer mix and a sample-barcoded 5' primer, a second PCR ran 7 to 11 cycles. MiXCR, run by TCRdb on the 5' RACE reads, gives a single entry per CDR3 protein. Of about 930,000 distinct CDR3 sequences in the sample, just under 30% were seen once. This sample was also put to use in a study of T cells of mothers and their children.

Sequenced: blood. The source is a woman aged 40 to 49 in good health.

There are many counts of this clonotype. This chain joins TRBV4-1 and TRBJ2-4; D unresolved. Germline CDR1 and CDR2: MGHRA and YSYEKL. The CDR3 has 15 amino acids. V lost 0 bases and J lost 4, with 10 bases in between. CDR3 nucleotides: TGCGCCAGCAGCCAAGATCCGGGTGGAAAAAACATTCAGTACTTC. Its protein is CASSQDPGGKNIQYF.

This clonotype occurred many times. This chain's CDR3 is CASSYSMVPYEQYF. DNA of the CDR3: TGTGCCAGCAGTTACTCGATGGTACCCTACGAGCAGTACTTC. The chain combines TRBV6-2 or TRBV6-3 with TRBJ2-7; no clear D. Germline V gives CDR1 MNHEY, CDR2 SVGEGT. This CDR3 comprises 14 residues. Trimming pared 0 bases from V and 2 bases from J, leaving 8 bases between.

The J gene is TRBJ2-4, the V gene TRBV9, with TRBD1 matching over 8 bases. Germline loops: CDR1 SGDLS, CDR2 YYNGEE. The V gene end was trimmed by 3 bases and the J gene end by 13 bases; junction bases not matched to a gene: 15. The CDR3 covers 15 residues. CDR3 sequence: CASSGPDRALNEQYF. As DNA, the CDR3 is TGTGCCAGCAGCGGACCGGACAGGGCCCTCAATGAGCAGTACTTC.

Comment on this clonotype: This may be a read error, as it is one base from a much larger clone. The J gene is TRBJ2-7, the V gene TRBV25-1; D remains ambiguous. This CDR3 contains 12 residues. Germline V CDR1 and CDR2: MGHDK, SYGVNS. V was clipped by 2 bases and J by 2 bases, with 4 bases between them. CDR3 protein: CASSEQTYEQYF. The CDR3 DNA reads TGTGCCAGCAGTGAACAGACCTACGAGCAGTACTTC.

This clonotype has ten or more counts. V usage is TRBV27 and J usage is TRBJ2-7; no firm D call. CDR1 and CDR2 (germline): MNHEY, SMNVEV (reference sequence). CDR3 length: 13 residues. V lost 2 bases, J lost 0 bases, and 5 bases lay in between. The DNA of the CDR3 is TGTGCCAGCAGTTTAAAGTCCTCCTACGAGCAGTACTTC. This encodes CASSLKSSYEQYF.

In this sample, this clonotype turned up many times. The chain joins TRBV7-2 to TRBJ1-2; 10 bases align to TRBD1. CDR1 is SGHTA, CDR2 FQGNSA, per germline. The CDR3 sequence is 14 residues long. Trimming removed 6 bases from V and 5 bases from J; junction bases left unmatched: 6. CDR3 loop: CASRPGTGVYGYTF. In nucleotides, the CDR3 is TGTGCCAGCAGACCCGGGACAGGGGTTTATGGCTACACCTTC.

The chain is built from TRBV7-8 and TRBJ2-5; 14 positions match TRBD2. The length of the CDR3 is 16 residues. V shed 4 bases and J 5 bases; nucleotides not matched to a gene: 6. The germline gives CDR1 SGHVS, CDR2 FQNEAQ. For the CDR3, the DNA is TGTGCCAGCAGCTCCACCGGGACTAGCGGGGGTGAGACCCAGTACTTC. Protein product: CASSSTGTSGGETQYF. The variable domain in full, completed from reference TRBV7-8 and TRBJ2-5, reads GAGVSQSPRYKVAKRGQDVALRCDPISGHVSLFWYQQALGQGPEFLTYFQNEAQLDKSGLPSDRFFAERPEGSVSTLKIQRTQQEDSAVYLCASSSTGTSGGETQYFGPGTRLLVL.

There are a few counts of this clonotype. V gene TRBV7-2 combines with J gene TRBJ2-5, with TRBD2 identical over 9 bases. Looked up from germline, CDR1 is SGHTA and CDR2 is FQGNSA. This CDR3 comprises 13 residues. The ends lost 7 bases at V and 3 bases at J; junction bases unmatched: 3. The CDR3 DNA reads as TGTGCCAGCAAAATAGCGGGGGAAGAGACCCAGTACTTC. It encodes CASKIAGEETQYF.

Only one count was recorded for this clonotype. Sequence at one end of the junction differs from germline and may be a read error. This chain joins TRBV28 and TRBJ2-5, with a possible D match to TRBD1 (5 bases). The length of the CDR3 is 17 residues. Germline-derived CDR1 and CDR2 are MDHEN and SYDVKM. The CDR3 sequence is CTSSFSKSRVFGETQYF. Written as DNA, the CDR3 is TGTACCAGCAGTTTCTCTAAGAGCAGGGTTTTCGGAGAGACCCAGTACTTC. The full variable domain, completed using reference TRBV28 and TRBJ2-5, is DVKVTQSSRYLVKRTGEKVFLECVQDMDHENMFWYRQDPGLGLRLIYFSYDVKMKEKGDIPEGYSVSREKKERFSLILESASTNQTSMYLCTSSFSKSRVFGETQYFGPGTRLLVL.

This clonotype appeared a few times. The chain uses TRBV5-4 and TRBJ2-1; 11 bases fit TRBD1. The CDR3 consists of 15 residues. Germline CDR1 SGHNT, CDR2 YYREEE (reference sequence). V lost 4 bases, J lost 7 bases, and 7 bases stayed unmatched. For the CDR3, the DNA is TGTGCCAGCAGCGAGACAGGACAGGGGGCGAATGAGCAGTTCTTC. This translates into CASSETGQGANEQFF.

This sequence joins TRBV12-3 or TRBV12-4 and TRBJ1-6; maybe TRBD1 (6 bases). V was pared by 6 bases and J by 10 bases, with 16 bases between. This CDR3 is 14 amino acids long. The CDR3 loop reads CASSSQGKRSPLHF. DNA for the CDR3: TGTGCCAGCAGCTCGCAGGGGAAGCGCTCACCCCTCCACTTT.

The DNA of the CDR3 is TGTGCCTGGAGTTCAACCCGGACAGGGTTGGACGAGCAGTACTTC. It is translated as CAWSSTRTGLDEQYF. The rearrangement joins TRBV30 to TRBJ2-7; TRBD1 matches at 8 bases. Germline assignment: CDR1 GTSNPN and CDR2 SVGIG (reference sequence). CDR3 length: 15 residues. V shed 2 bases, J shed 5 bases, and the junction held 11 bases outside the gene matches.

V gene TRBV19 combines with J gene TRBJ2-3; D is ambiguous. The CDR3 consists of 13 residues. V lost 3 bases, J lost 5 bases, and 9 bases lay in between. Per germline, CDR1 LNHDA and CDR2 SQIVND (reference sequence). The CDR3 sequence is CASSILRGDTQYF. CDR3 in DNA: TGTGCCAGTAGTATTCTCCGTGGAGATACGCAGTATTTT. The full variable domain, with the rest looked up from reference TRBV19 and TRBJ2-3, is DGGITQSPKYLFRKEGQNVTLSCEQNLNHDAMYWYRQDPGQGLRLIYYSQIVNDFQKGDIAEGYSVSREKKESFPLTVTSAQKNPTAFYLCASSILRGDTQYFGPGTRLTVL.

V is TRBV5-1 and J is TRBJ2-2; 7 bases line up with TRBD1. Germline lookup yields CDR1 SGHRS and CDR2 YFSETQ. The V segment lost 0 bases and the J segment 3 bases; nucleotides outside the gene matches: 5. This CDR3 is built from 16 residues. The CDR3 sequence: CASSLEGGSYTGELFF. DNA for the CDR3: TGCGCCAGCAGCTTGGAAGGGGGCTCGTACACCGGGGAGCTGTTTTTT.

The V gene is TRBV7-2, the J gene TRBJ2-1; 7 bases align to TRBD1. The CDR3 is 12 residues long. The trim removed 3 bases at V and 15 bases at J, leaving 8 bases unmatched. The germline V gene encodes CDR1 SGHTA and CDR2 FQGNSA. The CDR3 here is CASSFPTGIPFF. The CDR3 nucleotides read TGTGCCAGCAGCTTCCCGACAGGGATACCGTTCTTC. Supplemented by reference TRBV7-2 and TRBJ2-1, the full variable domain reads GAGVSQSPSNKVTEKGKDVELRCDPISGHTALYWYRQSLGQGLEFLIYFQGNSAPDKSGLPSDRFSAERTGGSVSTLTIQRTQQEDSAVYLCASSFPTGIPFFGPGTRLTVL.

This clonotype was seen a few times. The chain joins TRBV18 to TRBJ2-1; TRBD2 matches 12 bases. The germline CDR1 and CDR2 sequences are KGHSH and LQKENI. J lost 5 bases, V lost 1 base, and 15 bases had no gene match. The CDR3 length is 20 residues. This chain's CDR3 is CASSPRPGLAGGPRDNEQFF. In DNA form, the CDR3 reads TGTGCCAGCTCACCACGCCCTGGCCTAGCGGGGGGGCCGAGGGACAATGAGCAGTTCTTC.

The chain carries TRBV12-3 or TRBV12-4 and TRBJ1-6, with D maybe TRBD1 (6 bases). V lost 3 bases and J lost 8, with 8 bases in between. The CDR3 has 13 amino acids. The CDR3 nucleotides are TGTGCCAGCAGTTTGACAGGTGATTCACCCCTCCACTTT. It encodes CASSLTGDSPLHF.

The chain employs TRBV29-1 and TRBJ2-1; D gene unclear. The CDR3 contains 10 residues. The V gene lost 3 bases and the J gene lost 7 bases, with 4 bases spanning the gap. Per the germline V gene, CDR1 is SQVTM and CDR2 is ANQGSEA. CDR3 residues: CSVDRNEQFF. The CDR3 DNA follows: TGCAGCGTTGACAGGAATGAGCAGTTCTTC.

The CDR3 loop reads CSASGGWGQGGRGNQPQHF. The CDR3 nucleotides are TGCAGTGCTAGTGGGGGTTGGGGACAGGGGGGCCGAGGCAATCAGCCCCAGCATTTT. The chain carries TRBV20-1 and TRBJ1-5; 11 nucleotides align to TRBD1. Germline lookup yields CDR1 DFQATT and CDR2 SNEGSKA (reference sequence). CDR3 size: 19 residues. V shed 3 bases, J shed 2 bases, and the junction held 15 bases outside the gene matches.

For this clonotype: Just one base apart from a much larger clone, this may be a read error. The chain recombines TRBV29-1 with TRBJ2-7; possibly TRBD1 for D (6 bases). V gave up 1 base and J gave up 0 bases, with 10 bases separating them. CDR1 and CDR2 from the germline V gene are SQVTM and ANQGSEA. This CDR3 spans 14 amino acids. CDR3 bases: TGCAGCGTTGAAGGTCAGGGGAGCTCCTACGAGCAGTACTTC. This codes for CSVEGQGSSYEQYF.

CDR3 bases: TGTGCCACCTCAGGGGGGTACGAGCAGTACTTC. This translates into CATSGGYEQYF. The chain recombines TRBV12-3 or TRBV12-4 with TRBJ2-5, with D tentatively TRBD1 (7 bases). The J call may be incorrect, as the DNA end agrees better with TRBJ2-7. CDR3 length: 11 residues.

This clonotype was detected a few times. A much bigger clone sits one base away, suggesting this may be a read error. The chain has TRBV29-1 and TRBJ2-6, with D maybe TRBD1 (5 bases). This CDR3 is 15 amino acids long. Germline V gene sequence: CDR1 SQVTM, CDR2 ANQGSEA. The CDR3, as DNA: TGCAGCGTCGGAAAAGCAGGTTCTGGGGCCAACGTCCCGACTTTC. It specifies CSVGKAGSGANVPTF.

In this sample, this clonotype turned up once. CDR3 amino acids: CASSARTGGPDTQYF. CDR3 nucleotides: TGTGCCAGCAGCGCCCGGACTGGGGGGCCAGATACGCAGTATTTT. The V call is TRBV7-9, the J call TRBJ2-3, with D tentatively TRBD1 or TRBD2 (6 bases each). From germline, CDR1 is SEHNR and CDR2 FQNEAQ (reference sequence). The CDR3 is 15 residues long. Trimming cost V 5 bases and J 4 bases, with 16 bases left between them.

The V call is TRBV6-6, the J call TRBJ1-6; maybe TRBD1 (5 bases). This CDR3 spans 15 amino acids. The V gene's germline CDR1 is MNHNY and CDR2 SVGAGI (reference sequence). Trimming shortened V by 7 bases and J by 6 bases, and 16 bases separated the two germline ends. CDR3 nucleotide sequence: TGTGCCAGCACCCCAAATAGGGGAGTTAATTCACCCCTCCACTTT. Translating gives CASTPNRGVNSPLHF.

This clonotype was picked up many times. The J gene is TRBJ1-4, the V gene TRBV4-1; D is unresolved. The CDR3 is made up of 13 amino acids. Germline values: CDR1 MGHRA, CDR2 YSYEKL. The V end was cut by 1 base, the J end by 8 bases, with 8 bases between. This chain's CDR3 is CASSQALGEKLFF. For the CDR3, the DNA is TGCGCCAGCAGCCAAGCTTTGGGGGAAAAACTGTTTTTT.

The chain combines TRBV7-9 with TRBJ1-4; D remains ambiguous. The V end lost 4 bases, the J end lost 4 bases, and 19 bases lay between the germline ends. CDR1 SEHNR and CDR2 FQNEAQ come from the germline V gene (reference sequence). This CDR3 has 17 amino acids. The chain's CDR3 is CASSSRDLAALNEKLFF. The CDR3 DNA reads TGTGCCAGCAGCTCACGTGACTTGGCGGCCCTTAATGAAAAACTGTTTTTT.

V and J are TRBV28 and TRBJ2-7; D is ambiguous. The CDR3 has 14 amino acids. The V gene lost 5 bases and the J gene lost 2 bases, with 13 bases spanning the gap. Germline values: CDR1 MDHEN, CDR2 SYDVKM. The CDR3 DNA reads as TGTGCCAGCAGTGTGGTAGGGATGGCCTACGAGCAGTACTTC. Translating it yields CASSVVGMAYEQYF.